This T cell receptor beta chain was identified during a study of control samples from healthy donors and cancer patients. V was shortened by 0 bases and J by 5 bases, with 13 bases between the two germline ends. Looked up from germline, CDR1 is MNHNY and CDR2 is SVGAGI (reference sequence). The CDR3 extends over 15 amino acids. Here immunoSEQ multiplex PCR was the method, and the copy in TCRdb shows in-frame clones only, minus some. This repertoire shows roughly 30,000 clones, roughly 92% found once; its top ten account for 1.7%. Sequencing was carried out using PBMCs. The clonotype was recovered from a man aged 35-49 years with colorectal cancer. The rearrangement joins TRBV6-6 to TRBJ2-5; D may match TRBD1 or TRBD2 (6 bases each). This CDR3 reads CASSYSSGGGETQYF. In DNA form, the CDR3 reads TGTGCCAGCAGTTACTCTAGCGGAGGGGGGGAGACCCAGTACTTC.